The 23 T cell receptor beta chains below were found in one sample sequenced in a study of cytomegalovirus exposure and HLA in healthy donors. The PCR ran on 60 Vbeta and 13 Jbeta primers. Measured with immunoSEQ multiplex PCR; TCRdb has only the in-frame clones, and not every one. The sample has 120,000 or so clones, roughly 80% seen once. Sequences were obtained from PBMCs. The receptors here all came from a woman in her forties or fifties in good health and CMV-seronegative.

In its sample, this clone was seen a few times. The chain couples TRBV28 to TRBJ1-1; 8 bases map to TRBD1. Unmatched junction bases numbered 15, after V lost 4 bases and J lost 14 bases. CDR1 is MDHEN and CDR2 is SYDVKM in the germline V gene. CDR3 length equals 14 residues. The CDR3 spells CASSSSQGGGAFFF. Written as DNA, the CDR3 is TGTGCCAGCAGTTCCTCACAGGGGGGGGGCGCGTTCTTCTTT.

This clone was detected a few times. The rearrangement links TRBV7-9 to TRBJ2-7; maybe TRBD2 (6 bases). Trimming took off 0 bases at V and 2 bases at J, with 8 bases between the two ends. The CDR3 totals 14 residues. Germline V CDR1 and CDR2: SEHNR, FQNEAQ (reference sequence). CDR3 bases: TGTGCCAGCAGCTTAGCGTGGAGGGCCTACGAGCAGTACTTC. Translating it yields CASSLAWRAYEQYF.

The chain links TRBV27 to TRBJ2-2; TRBD2 aligns across 8 bases. Trimming at V came to 5 bases and at J to 4 bases, leaving 3 bases not matched to a gene. Germline loops: CDR1 MNHEY, CDR2 SMNVEV (reference sequence). This CDR3 has 14 residues. The CDR3 sequence is CASSIAGSTGELFF. Here the CDR3 DNA reads TGTGCCAGCAGTATAGCGGGATCCACCGGGGAGCTGTTTTTT.

The V call is TRBV7-2, the J call TRBJ1-1, with D unresolved. V gave up 4 bases and J gave up 5 bases, with 17 bases separating them. CDR3 length: 15 amino acids. Germline values: CDR1 SGHTA, CDR2 FQGNSA. DNA of the CDR3: TGTGCCAGCAGCTCCGGAACGACAAAATGGACTGAAGCTTTCTTT. Translated, it gives CASSSGTTKWTEAFF. Complete variable domain (other parts from reference TRBV7-2 and TRBJ1-1): GAGVSQSPSNKVTEKGKDVELRCDPISGHTALYWYRQSLGQGLEFLIYFQGNSAPDKSGLPSDRFSAERTGGSVSTLTIQRTQQEDSAVYLCASSSGTTKWTEAFFGQGTRLTVV.

This chain joins TRBV5-5 and TRBJ1-4; D remains ambiguous. Trimming shortened V by 3 bases and J by 5 bases, and 14 bases separated the two germline ends. The CDR3 spans 15 residues. Per the germline V gene, CDR1 is SGHKS and CDR2 is YYEKEE (reference sequence). The CDR3 DNA reads TGTGCCAGCAGCTCCATAACAGTCAAGAATGAAAAACTGTTTTTT. It codes for CASSSITVKNEKLFF.

The chain has TRBV19 and TRBJ2-7; D perhaps matches TRBD2 (6 bases). Trimming removed 1 base at V and 7 bases at J, with 26 bases between. CDR3 size: 18 residues. CDR1 and CDR2 from the germline V gene are LNHDA and SQIVND (reference sequence). The CDR3 DNA sequence: TGTGCCAGTAGTATAGTCGGAGGGCTCAGGGACCCAAGAGAAGAGCAGTACTTC. Protein sequence: CASSIVGGLRDPREEQYF.

Only a few counts were recorded for this clone. The gene calls are TRBV7-9 and TRBJ1-1; D gene uncertain. The V end was cut by 1 base, the J end by 6 bases, with 9 bases between. CDR3 length: 13 amino acids. Germline V gene data show CDR1 as SEHNR and CDR2 as FQNEAQ (reference sequence). In DNA, the CDR3 is TGTGCCAGCAGCTTAGAGGGAGAGGCTGAAGCTTTCTTT. It is translated as CASSLEGEAEAFF.

The V and J genes are TRBV7-3 and TRBJ2-2; no clear D. Trimming took 3 bases from V and 8 from J, leaving 10 bases between them. The CDR3 extends over 13 amino acids. CDR1 and CDR2 (germline): SGHTA, FQGTGA. CDR3 amino acids: CASSFSRVGELFF. The CDR3 nucleotides are TGTGCCAGCAGCTTTTCTCGGGTGGGGGAGCTGTTTTTT.

The J gene is TRBJ2-1, the V gene TRBV5-1, with a possible D match to TRBD2 (6 bases). Between the trimmed V and J ends, which lost 0 bases and 9 bases, there was a span of 19 bases. The germline CDR1 and CDR2 sequences are SGHRS and YFSETQ. This CDR3 contains 16 residues. For the CDR3, the DNA is TGCGCCAGCAGCTTGGTCTTAGCGGCGGCCCGGGGTGAGCAGTTCTTC. Protein product: CASSLVLAAARGEQFF.

J is TRBJ1-5 and V is TRBV27; weak D call: TRBD1 (6 bases). Germline values: CDR1 MNHEY, CDR2 SMNVEV (reference sequence). This CDR3 has 14 amino acids. V was shortened by 0 bases and J by 7 bases, with 10 bases between the two germline ends. Here the CDR3 reads CASSLSNRAQPQHF. The CDR3 nucleotides read TGTGCCAGCAGTTTATCGAACAGGGCCCAGCCCCAGCATTTT.

This chain joins TRBV7-2 and TRBJ1-1; 8 bases are shared with TRBD1. This CDR3 comprises 13 residues. The germline gives CDR1 SGHTA, CDR2 FQGNSA. V lost 6 bases and J lost 4; bases outside the gene matches: 4. The CDR3 sequence is CASRETGGTEAFF. The DNA of the CDR3 is TGTGCCAGCAGGGAAACAGGGGGCACTGAAGCTTTCTTT.

The V and J genes are TRBV5-4 and TRBJ2-2; tentative D call: TRBD1 (5 bases). The CDR3 is 14 residues long. V dropped 2 bases and J dropped 4 bases, with 9 bases sitting between them. Germline V gives CDR1 SGHNT, CDR2 YYREEE (reference sequence). The CDR3 DNA reads as TGTGCCAGCAGCTTCCAGGGAACCACCGGGGAGCTGTTTTTT. Translated: CASSFQGTTGELFF.

The chain uses TRBV25-1 and TRBJ2-5; D unresolved. The CDR3 spans 15 residues. In germline, CDR1 is MGHDK, CDR2 SYGVNS. V lost 0 bases to trimming and J lost 2 bases, with 10 bases between them. CDR3: CASSEYGTAQETQYF. In nucleotides, the CDR3 is TGTGCCAGCAGTGAATATGGTACAGCACAAGAGACCCAGTACTTC.

V usage is TRBV19 and J usage is TRBJ2-1; maybe TRBD2 (5 bases). The ends were cut back, 4 bases at V and 4 bases at J, with 8 bases in the middle. This CDR3 has 13 amino acids. CDR1 is LNHDA and CDR2 is SQIVND in the germline V gene (reference sequence). The CDR3 region is CASSRGFYNEQFF. Here the CDR3 DNA reads TGTGCCAGTAGTAGAGGGTTTTACAATGAGCAGTTCTTC.

The chain carries TRBV6-1 and TRBJ2-7; a weak D match, TRBD1 (6 bases). The CDR3 contains 15 residues. Germline V gene lookup returns CDR1 MNHNS and CDR2 SASEGT. Trimming pared 3 bases from V and 2 bases from J, leaving 14 bases between. The CDR3 here is CASSEATGTTYEQYF. The CDR3 DNA reads TGTGCCAGCAGTGAGGCGACAGGTACCACCTACGAGCAGTACTTC.

The chain carries TRBV4-3 and TRBJ1-1; 7 bases are a match to TRBD1. Germline CDR1 reads LGHNA; CDR2 reads YSLEER. V trimming: 2 bases; J trimming: 1 base; junction bases outside the gene matches: 4. The CDR3 totals 15 residues. The CDR3 region is CASSQPGTANTEAFF. DNA of the CDR3: TGCGCCAGCAGCCAACCCGGGACAGCGAACACTGAAGCTTTCTTT.

This clone was detected only a few times. The genes are TRBV7-2 and TRBJ2-1, with 8 nucleotides matching TRBD2. Germline CDR1 reads SGHTA; CDR2 reads FQGNSA. CDR3 length: 17 amino acids. The V and J ends lost 3 bases and 7 bases, in that order; junction bases with no gene match: 14. The CDR3 DNA reads as TGTGCCAGCAGCTTTTTAGCTAGCGGGTACCTCATTAATGAGCAGTTCTTC. Translation: CASSFLASGYLINEQFF.

This clone was seen only once. J is TRBJ2-7 and V is TRBV11-3; D might be TRBD2 (5 bases). Germline CDR1 reads SGHNT; CDR2 reads YENEEA. Trimming took 1 base from V and 5 from J, leaving 9 bases between them. The CDR3 contains 13 residues. In nucleotides, the CDR3 is TGTGCCAGCAGCTTAGGTTTCGGGAACGAGCAGTACTTC. Amino acid sequence: CASSLGFGNEQYF.

The chain combines TRBV7-8 with TRBJ2-7; TRBD2 matches 12 bases. There are 16 residues in the CDR3. Looked up from germline, CDR1 is SGHVS and CDR2 is FQNEAQ. Trimming cost V 5 bases and J 1 base; bases outside gene matches: 6. The CDR3 region is CASSPPGLAGSYEQYF. The CDR3 DNA reads TGTGCCAGCAGCCCCCCAGGACTAGCGGGATCCTACGAGCAGTACTTC.

The chain uses TRBV19 and TRBJ1-1; D is perhaps TRBD1 (5 bases). The CDR3 contains 14 residues. Germline V lookup: CDR1 LNHDA, CDR2 SQIVND (reference sequence). V lost 3 bases and J lost 4, with 12 bases in between. For the CDR3, the DNA is TGTGCCAGTAGTATCAATAGGGGCTCCACTGAAGCTTTCTTT. Encoded protein: CASSINRGSTEAFF.

The chain joins TRBV6-5 to TRBJ2-1; 7 bases fit TRBD2. Trimming cost V 5 bases and J 10 bases; bases outside gene matches: 14. Germline lookup yields CDR1 MNHEY and CDR2 SVGAGI. This CDR3 has 15 residues. The CDR3 region is CASSKNGLVRDEQFF. The CDR3 bases are TGTGCCAGCAGTAAAAACGGACTAGTTCGCGACGAGCAGTTCTTC.

The chain is built from TRBV7-2 and TRBJ1-2, with D possibly being TRBD1 (6 bases). The germline V and J ends were trimmed by 5 bases and 8 bases, with 21 bases remaining between them. Germline values: CDR1 SGHTA, CDR2 FQGNSA. The CDR3 length is 15 residues. As DNA, the CDR3 is TGTGCCAGCAGCGACCAAGACAGGCCGGAGAGAGGCTACACCTTC. Protein: CASSDQDRPERGYTF.

This clone has only one observation. The V and J genes are TRBV5-6 and TRBJ2-7, with TRBD1 matching 10 bases. This CDR3 is 16 amino acids long. Germline V gene lookup returns CDR1 SGHDT and CDR2 YYEEEE. V gave up 4 bases and J gave up 6 bases; unmatched junction bases: 13. CDR3 in DNA: TGTGCCAGCAGCCCATACCCGGGACAGGGGCGGCGCGAGCAGTACTTC. Its protein product is CASSPYPGQGRREQYF. The full variable domain, its missing parts supplied by reference TRBV5-6 and TRBJ2-7, is DAGVTQSPTHLIKTRGQQVTLRCSPKSGHDTVSWYQQALGQGPQFIFQYYEEEERQRGNFPDRFSGHQFPNYSSELNVNALLLGDSALYLCASSPYPGQGRREQYFGPGTRLTVT.